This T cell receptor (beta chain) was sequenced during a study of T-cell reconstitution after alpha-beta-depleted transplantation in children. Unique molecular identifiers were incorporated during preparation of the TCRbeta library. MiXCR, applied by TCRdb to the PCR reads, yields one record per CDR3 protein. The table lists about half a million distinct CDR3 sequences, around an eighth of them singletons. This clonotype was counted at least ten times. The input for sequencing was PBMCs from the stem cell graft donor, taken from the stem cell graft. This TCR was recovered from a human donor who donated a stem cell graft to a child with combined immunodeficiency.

The DNA for the CDR3 is TGTGCCAGCAGCTTAGAAGGACAGGTTTTCGGGGAGCAGTACTTC. Its translation is CASSLEGQVFGEQYF. The V and J genes are TRBV11-2 and TRBJ2-7; 7 nucleotides match TRBD1. The CDR3 runs to 15 residues. J was trimmed by 7 bases and V by 0 bases; bases with no gene match: 9. CDR1 and CDR2 (germline): SGHAT, FQNNGV.